The source of this TCR beta chain is a study of blood T cell repertoires in COVID-19. The data were produced by immunoSEQ multiplex PCR, yet TCRdb's version contains in-frame clones alone and is incomplete. The table has some 160,000 clones, approximately 80% seen once. Germline V gene sequence: CDR1 MNHEY, CDR2 SVGAGI. The CDR3 is 14 amino acids. The trim removed 6 bases at V and 4 bases at J, leaving 6 bases unmatched. The sequencing input was peripheral blood. V gene TRBV6-5 combines with J gene TRBJ1-3, with TRBD1 identical over 7 bases. The TCR was taken from an elderly woman with acute or convalescent COVID-19. The CDR3 DNA reads TGTGCCAGCAGACCTCCGGGACAGGGAAACACCATATATTTT. Encoded protein: CASRPPGQGNTIYF.